Reported below is one TCR beta chain. Its antigen is not identified. Germline CDR1 SEHNR, CDR2 FQNEAQ (reference sequence). This CDR3 is 12 amino acids long. V was pared by 4 bases and J by 14 bases, with 8 bases of the junction left unmatched. The data were obtained in a study of a mutant IDH1 vaccine in newly diagnosed glioma. On the study more broadly: Initiation of the vaccine course occurred 4-6 weeks after radiotherapy alone, or alongside temozolomide cycles. Earlier care involved radiotherapy, temozolomide, or both, and the majority received both.

The study's findings and limits: It seemed that pseudoprogression was not linked to changes in the top peripheral T cell clonotypes.

Noted time point: week 47, end of study. Topical imiquimod accompanied each vaccine dose, which consisted of 300 ug of mutant IDH1 20-mer peptide. Clones were sequenced by immunoSEQ multiplex PCR, and TCRdb holds only the in-frame ones, with some missing. The repertoire holds tens of thousands of clones, with roughly four fifths as singletons. The sequences come from PBMCs, collected from a glioma patient whose treatment included an IDH1 peptide vaccine. The rearrangement links TRBV7-9 to TRBJ2-3; TRBD1 matches at 8 bases. The sequence was obtained from a young man with glioma. In DNA form, the CDR3 reads TGTGCCAGCAGCTCCACAGGGGGGAAGGGGTATTTT. Protein sequence: CASSSTGGKGYF.